The 9 T cell receptor beta chains given below trace back to one sample, sequenced in a study of metastatic and nonmetastatic thyroid tumors. Nobody among the patients had been given any treatment before thyroid surgery. TCRdb reanalyzed the PCR reads with MiXCR. The sample shows about 39,000 clones, approximately 17% of them seen only once. The sequenced sample was tumor tissue. Source of these receptors: a female donor with papillary thyroid cancer or a benign thyroid nodule (not recorded which). Some clones in this sample may be carry-over from other donors' samples.

This clone was observed at least ten times. This chain uses TRBV4-1 with TRBJ2-1; 7 bases match TRBD1. Trimming took 4 bases from V and 0 from J; bases not matched to a gene: 6. The CDR3 runs 16 residues. The germline CDR1 and CDR2 sequences are MGHRA and YSYEKL. The CDR3 sequence: CASSLTGAHSYNEQFF. CDR3 in DNA: TGCGCCAGCAGCCTAACAGGGGCCCACTCCTACAATGAGCAGTTCTTC.

The gene calls are TRBV12-3 or TRBV12-4 and TRBJ2-7; D tentatively reads TRBD1 or TRBD2 (5 bases each). The CDR3 contains 16 residues. V lost 4 bases, J lost 3 bases, and 19 bases lay in between. This CDR3 reads CASSSTDTGRFYEQYF. The CDR3 coding sequence is TGTGCCAGCAGTTCCACAGACACGGGACGATTCTACGAGCAGTACTTC.

This clone was observed at least ten times. The chain has TRBV19 and TRBJ2-1; 9 bases align to TRBD1. The CDR3 is 17 residues long. Per germline, CDR1 LNHDA and CDR2 SQIVND (reference sequence). The J segment lost 5 bases and the V segment lost 4 bases, leaving 12 bases of the junction unmatched. The CDR3 protein is CASSRGQGRRTDNEQFF. For the CDR3, the DNA is TGTGCCAGTAGTAGGGGACAGGGACGGCGGACCGACAATGAGCAGTTCTTC.

In this sample, this clone turned up many times. A much larger clone is a single base away; this may be a read error. At the DNA level, this CDR3 is encoded by other sequences in the same sample as well. This sequence joins TRBV28 and TRBJ2-7, with D perhaps matching TRBD1 (6 bases). The CDR3 loop spans 12 amino acids. Germline-derived CDR1 and CDR2 are MDHEN and SYDVKM. Written as DNA, the CDR3 is TGCGCCAGCAGTACAGGGTACTACGAGCAGTACTTC. Amino acids: CASSTGYYEQYF. The full variable domain, its missing parts supplied by reference TRBV28 and TRBJ2-7, is DVKVTQSSRYLVKRTGEKVFLECVQDMDHENMFWYRQDPGLGLRLIYFSYDVKMKEKGDIPEGYSVSREKKERFSLILESASTNQTSMYLCASSTGYYEQYFGPGTRLTVT.

This clone was detected ten times or more. The chain has TRBV11-2 and TRBJ2-4, with 7 bases aligning to TRBD1. Germline assignment: CDR1 SGHAT and CDR2 FQNNGV. The CDR3 length is 14 residues. Trimming removed 6 bases from V and 8 bases from J; junction bases left unmatched: 10. Here the CDR3 reads CASSPDRDEDIQYF. The CDR3 nucleotides are TGTGCCAGCAGTCCAGACAGGGATGAGGACATTCAGTACTTC.

This clone is medium-sized (0.01 to 0.1%) by share. This sequence joins TRBV10-3 and TRBJ2-7; 11 nucleotides agree with TRBD1. The CDR3 totals 15 residues. The germline CDR1 and CDR2 sequences are ENHRY and SYGVKD. The V gene end was trimmed by 6 bases and the J gene end by 3 bases; junction bases not matched to a gene: 7. The CDR3 nucleotides read TGTGCCATCAGCTGGCTAGGGACAGGGGGCTACGAGCAGTACTTC. It translates to CAISWLGTGGYEQYF.

This clone was detected a few times. The V call is TRBV6-1, the J call TRBJ1-3; no clear D. V gave up 2 bases and J gave up 3 bases, with 17 bases separating them. There are 17 residues in the CDR3. Germline CDR1 and CDR2: MNHNS and SASEGT. CDR3 protein: CASSENTLGIGGNTIYF. The CDR3 DNA follows: TGTGCCAGCAGTGAAAACACATTGGGCATTGGTGGAAACACCATATATTTT.

The chain links TRBV20-1 to TRBJ2-7, with D uncertain. V lost 3 bases, J lost 4 bases, and 7 bases lay in between. Germline assignment: CDR1 DFQATT and CDR2 SNEGSKA (reference sequence). This CDR3 has 11 residues. Written as DNA, the CDR3 is TGCAGTGCTAGTGTAGTATACGAGCAGTACTTC. Protein sequence: CSASVVYEQYF.

This clone was recorded a few times. This rearrangement joins TRBV6-1 to TRBJ2-7, with a tentative D call TRBD1 (6 bases). Trimming pared 4 bases from V and 2 bases from J, leaving 9 bases between. CDR1 MNHNS and CDR2 SASEGT come from the germline V gene. This CDR3 spans 13 amino acids. The CDR3 loop reads CASSGGHAYEQYF. The CDR3 bases are TGTGCCAGCAGTGGGGGACACGCCTACGAGCAGTACTTC.